This entry is about one T cell receptor beta chain. This sample is drawn from a study of blood T cell repertoires in COVID-19. Study context: Acute and convalescent COVID-19 samples came from the United States, Italy and Spain. From T cells, B-cell-depleted T cells, or PBMCs came the material, which was cDNA or gDNA.

TCRdb keeps only in-frame clones here, not all; method: immunoSEQ multiplex PCR. This table has tens of thousands of clones, around four fifths appearing once. The receptor was derived from a man of 80 years or more with active or convalescent COVID-19. Sequenced sample: peripheral blood.

The CDR3 DNA is TGTGCCAGCAGTTACTCGATGGGTAGCGCCTACAATGAGCAGTTCTTC. It codes for CASSYSMGSAYNEQFF. J is TRBJ2-1 and V is TRBV6-5, with TRBD2 as a possible D gene (5 bases). The CDR3 contains 16 residues. Per germline, CDR1 MNHEY and CDR2 SVGAGI. V was trimmed by 0 bases and J by 2 bases, leaving 11 bases between them.